This is a list of T cell receptor beta chains from one sample in a study of T cell responses to AZD1222 COVID-19 vaccine. Repertoires were generated with immunoSEQ multiplex PCR, while TCRdb's copy carries only in-frame clones and drops some. The data show about 150,000 clones, 88% seen once. The sample here was peripheral blood, taken on day 0 of AZD1222 vaccination. All receptors derive from an adult in good health. The CDR3 runs from the conserved cysteine through the conserved F or W. Each record gives: CDR3 protein, CDR3 DNA, clone size, V gene, D gene, J gene. A D gene is named only where the DNA matches it firmly. Expanded clones are given a class, and other clones once, few, many or no size at all.

CASRAQGALFSGYTF TGTGCCAGCAGGGCGCAGGGGGCCCTTTTTAGTGGCTACACCTTC once TRBV28 TRBD1 TRBJ1-2
CASSQDQYEAFF TGTGCCAGCAGCCAAGATCAATATGAAGCTTTCTTT - TRBV14 - TRBJ1-1
CASSFGREETQYF TGTGCCAGCAGCTTTGGTAGGGAAGAGACCCAGTACTTC - TRBV7-3 - TRBJ2-5
CASGLAGNTGELFF TGCGCCAGCGGCCTAGCGGGGAACACCGGGGAGCTGTTTTTT once TRBV5-1 TRBD2 TRBJ2-2
CASSLQRGFYNEQFF TGTGCCAGCAGTTTACAGCGGGGCTTCTACAATGAGCAGTTCTTC - TRBV28 TRBD2 TRBJ2-1
CSVGYAEAFF TGCAGCGTTGGTTACGCTGAAGCTTTCTTT once TRBV29-1 - TRBJ1-1
CASSRTRDLETQYF TGTGCCAGTAGTCGAACTAGAGATCTAGAAACGCAGTATTTT - TRBV19 - TRBJ2-3
CASSVVAGGPDEQFF TGTGCCAGCAGCGTAGTCGCGGGGGGGCCCGATGAGCAGTTCTTC once TRBV9 TRBD2 TRBJ2-1
CASKGAGGTGGWYGYTF TGTGCCAGTAAAGGGGCCGGAGGGACAGGGGGCTGGTATGGCTACACCTTC - TRBV19 TRBD1 TRBJ1-2
CASCVESSYNSPLHF TGTGCCAGCTGCGTCGAGAGCTCCTATAATTCACCCCTCCACTTT - TRBV28 - TRBJ1-6
CASITQLSGTEAFF TGTGCCAGCATTACCCAGCTTAGCGGGACTGAAGCTTTCTTT - TRBV2 - TRBJ1-1
CASTPGRYGYTF TGTGCCAGCACCCCGGGGAGGTATGGCTACACCTTC - TRBV6-5 - TRBJ1-2
CASSTRTPDEQYF TGTGCCAGCAGTACTCGGACACCGGACGAGCAGTACTTC - TRBV6-6 - TRBJ2-7
CASSFGTLLGYGYTF TGTGCCAGCAGCTTCGGGACACTCCTTGGGTATGGCTACACCTTC once TRBV5-6 - TRBJ1-2
CASSFDTVPDTQYF TGTGCCAGCAGTTTCGACACAGTTCCAGATACGCAGTATTTT once TRBV28 - TRBJ2-3
CASSYSQRDQPQHF TGTGCCAGCAGTTACTCACAAAGGGATCAGCCCCAGCATTTT - TRBV6-2/TRBV6-3 - TRBJ1-5
CASSFGGGYEQYF TGTGCCAGCAGTTTTGGAGGGGGCTACGAGCAGTACTTC - TRBV12-3/TRBV12-4 - TRBJ2-7
CASSLSYSYEQYF TGTGCCAGCAGCTTATCTTACTCCTACGAGCAGTACTTC - TRBV7-2 - TRBJ2-7
CASSLGFRQEYTEAFF TGTGCCAGCAGCTTAGGTTTCAGGCAGGAGTACACTGAAGCTTTCTTT - TRBV7-8 - TRBJ1-1
CASVGGGYGYTF TGTGCCAGCGTGGGGGGAGGCTATGGCTACACCTTC few TRBV6-5 - TRBJ1-2
CARPTGFRLYSNQPQHF TGTGCCAGACCAACAGGGTTCCGTTTGTACAGCAATCAGCCCCAGCATTTT - TRBV19 - TRBJ1-5
CASSPGGGTGRYGYTF TGCGCCAGCAGCCCCGGCGGGGGGACAGGGCGCTATGGCTACACCTTC few TRBV5-1 TRBD1 TRBJ1-2
CASQKPGLQETQYF TGCGCCAGCCAAAAACCGGGACTACAAGAGACCCAGTACTTC - TRBV5-1 TRBD2 TRBJ2-5
CATSREGVGTEAFF TGTGCCACCAGCAGGGAGGGGGTAGGCACTGAAGCTTTCTTT - TRBV15 - TRBJ1-1
CANTIPTGSMAEKLFF TGTGCCAACACTATCCCAACGGGTTCGATGGCCGAAAAACTGTTTTTT - TRBV25-1 - TRBJ1-4
CASSLTVGNTEAFF TGTGCCAGCAGTCTCACGGTAGGGAACACTGAAGCTTTCTTT few TRBV6-5 - TRBJ1-1
CASSLERFTDTQYF TGCGCCAGCAGCTTGGAAAGGTTCACAGATACGCAGTATTTT - TRBV5-1 - TRBJ2-3
CASSFSGGNYEQYF TGCGCCAGCAGCTTCAGCGGGGGGAACTACGAGCAGTACTTC - TRBV5-1 TRBD2 TRBJ2-7
CASSASDRGGTEAFF TGTGCCAGCAGTGCTAGCGACAGGGGAGGCACTGAAGCTTTCTTT - TRBV7-2 TRBD1 TRBJ1-1
CASSFRGSLSYEQYF TGTGCCAGCAGCTTCAGGGGCAGCCTCTCCTACGAGCAGTACTTC - TRBV7-9 - TRBJ2-7
CASSQELRRARNTEAFF TGTGCCAGCAGCCAAGAGCTAAGAAGGGCGCGGAACACTGAAGCTTTCTTT - TRBV4-2 - TRBJ1-1
CASSSDRVGNTEAFF TGTGCCAGCAGCTCCGACAGGGTTGGGAACACTGAAGCTTTCTTT - TRBV5-4 TRBD1 TRBJ1-1
CASCPGQTSNQPQHF TGTGCCAGTTGCCCGGGACAGACTAGCAATCAGCCCCAGCATTTT - TRBV19 TRBD1 TRBJ1-5
CASSSSLYLQGVNTEAFF TGTGCCAGCAGCTCCAGCCTCTACTTACAGGGGGTGAACACTGAAGCTTTCTTT - TRBV5-4 TRBD1 TRBJ1-1
CASTETGERAAYEQYF TGTGCCAGCACCGAAACAGGGGAAAGGGCGGCCTACGAGCAGTACTTC once TRBV5-8 TRBD1 TRBJ2-7
CASSSPEGGADTQYF TGTGCCAGCAGCTCCCCCGAGGGGGGGGCGGATACGCAGTATTTT - TRBV13 - TRBJ2-3
CTTGDMINYGYTF TGCACTACAGGAGACATGATTAACTATGGCTACACCTTC - TRBV29-1 - TRBJ1-2
CARGPGLAGTGELFF TGTGCCAGGGGACCGGGACTAGCCGGAACCGGGGAGCTGTTTTTT - TRBV2 TRBD2 TRBJ2-2
CASSMGGFDTDTQYF TGTGCCAGTAGTATGGGAGGGTTCGACACAGATACGCAGTATTTT - TRBV19 TRBD2 TRBJ2-3
CASRRDSAISPLHF TGTGCCAGCAGGAGGGATTCAGCCATTTCACCCCTCCACTTT - TRBV7-2 - TRBJ1-6
CASSPTANTEAFF TGTGCCAGCAGTCCTACAGCGAACACTGAAGCTTTCTTT - TRBV7-9 - TRBJ1-1
CATSGYRGSAGELFF TGTGCCACCAGCGGATACAGGGGTAGTGCCGGGGAGCTGTTTTTT - TRBV15 TRBD1 TRBJ2-2
CASSSGPQEGEKLFF TGTGCCAGCAGCTCCGGGCCCCAGGAGGGGGAAAAACTGTTTTTT - TRBV6-5 - TRBJ1-4
CASSLQGEKLFF TGTGCCAGCAGCTTACAGGGGGAAAAACTGTTTTTT - TRBV11-2 - TRBJ1-4
CASSQARDGEQFF TGTGCCAGCAGCCAAGCTAGGGACGGTGAGCAGTTCTTC - TRBV14 - TRBJ2-1
CASSYSYGYTF TGTGCCAGCAGTTACTCCTATGGCTACACCTTC - TRBV6-6 - TRBJ1-2